The 30 T cell receptor beta chains in this list originate from one sample, sequenced in a study of blood T cell repertoires in COVID-19 (dated by TCRdb to the early 2020s). Library construction relied on the immunoSEQ multiplex PCR assay. Entries here come from immuneACCESS through TCRdb and include only in-frame sequences with V and J called. Some clones fail to appear in such tables; in the studies checked, an unresolved V gene covers under half of the shortfall, and the cause of the remainder is unknown. This sample has fewer than 250,000 clones in its table, and 84% of those were observed once. Of the sample, under 12% is held by the ten largest clones. The sequencing sample was made of peripheral blood. The receptors derive from an elderly woman with COVID-19, enrolled during active disease.

This clone was seen just once. The J gene is TRBJ1-1, the V gene TRBV5-1; maybe TRBD1 (5 bases). CDR3 length equals 14 residues. The V end lost 4 bases, the J end lost 5 bases, and 15 bases lay between the germline ends. The germline CDR1 and CDR2 sequences are SGHRS and YFSETQ. The CDR3 nucleotides are TGCGCCAGCAGCAACCAGGGATTGGGGACTGAAGCTTTCTTT. It encodes CASSNQGLGTEAFF.

This chain uses TRBV24-1 with TRBJ1-2; D ambiguous. The V and J ends lost 1 base and 2 bases respectively, with 7 bases between them. This CDR3 comprises 14 residues. The germline V gene has CDR1 KGHDR and CDR2 SFDVKD. The CDR3 here is CATSDFTENYGYTF. CDR3 bases: TGTGCCACCAGTGATTTTACAGAAAACTATGGCTACACCTTC.

The V call is TRBV30, the J call TRBJ2-7; a weak D match, TRBD2 (6 bases). Germline values: CDR1 GTSNPN, CDR2 SVGIG (reference sequence). V gave up 2 bases and J gave up 5 bases, with 13 bases separating them. This CDR3 contains 13 residues. CDR3 nucleotide sequence: TGTGCCTGGAGTCGGTTAGCGGTCGACGAGCAGTACTTC. As protein: CAWSRLAVDEQYF.

The chain links TRBV27 to TRBJ2-7; D is unclear. This CDR3 has 15 residues. Trimming left V 6 bases short and J 2 bases short, with 17 bases between. Per the germline V gene, CDR1 is MNHEY and CDR2 is SMNVEV (reference sequence). The CDR3: CASSRVVGPTYEQYF. The CDR3 region has the DNA TGTGCCAGCAGCCGCGTTGTGGGCCCAACCTACGAGCAGTACTTC.

J is TRBJ1-5 and V is TRBV19, with a possible D match to TRBD1 (6 bases). The CDR3 is 16 amino acids. Trimming left V 3 bases short and J 8 bases short, with 20 bases between. The V gene's germline CDR1 is LNHDA and CDR2 SQIVND (reference sequence). The CDR3 nucleotides read TGTGCCAGTAGTATCGGGTTCACAGGGCCCGGGGAGCCCCAGCATTTT. Translation: CASSIGFTGPGEPQHF.

The chain joins TRBV14 to TRBJ1-6, with 8 bases lining up with TRBD1. Germline V lookup: CDR1 SGHDN, CDR2 FVKESK. CDR3 length: 15 residues. The J segment lost 7 bases and the V segment lost 6 bases, leaving 8 bases of the junction unmatched. The CDR3, as DNA: TGTGCCAGCAGATACGGACAGGGCCCCAATTCACCCCTCCACTTT. Translating it yields CASRYGQGPNSPLHF.

The chain joins TRBV9 to TRBJ2-2, with 7 bases fitting TRBD1. V shed 2 bases, J shed 3 bases, and the junction held 4 bases outside the gene matches. CDR3 length equals 15 residues. Germline V gene data show CDR1 as SGDLS and CDR2 as YYNGEE. The CDR3 DNA sequence: TGTGCCAGCAGCGTTCACAGGGGCGACACCGGGGAGCTGTTTTTT. It specifies CASSVHRGDTGELFF.

CDR3 nucleotides: TGTGCCATATCGAGGGGGGGCCTGGTGAAAACAGATACGCAGTATTTT. Its protein product is CAISRGGLVKTDTQYF. This chain connects TRBV19 to TRBJ2-3, with a possible D match to TRBD2 (7 bases). This CDR3 comprises 16 residues. Germline-derived CDR1 and CDR2 are LNHDA and SQIVND (reference sequence). The germline V and J ends were trimmed by 10 bases and 3 bases, with 23 bases remaining between them. The full variable domain, its missing parts supplied by reference TRBV19 and TRBJ2-3, is DGGITQSPKYLFRKEGQNVTLSCEQNLNHDAMYWYRQDPGQGLRLIYYSQIVNDFQKGDIAEGYSVSREKKESFPLTVTSAQKNPTAFYLCAISRGGLVKTDTQYFGPGTRLTVL.

The V and J genes are TRBV7-2 and TRBJ2-5, with TRBD2 matching over 7 bases. V shed 5 bases, J shed 7 bases, and the junction held 10 bases outside the gene matches. Germline V gene data show CDR1 as SGHTA and CDR2 as FQGNSA. The CDR3 runs to 14 residues. This CDR3 reads CASSAESGVGTQYF. CDR3 sequence (DNA): TGTGCCAGCAGCGCCGAAAGCGGGGTAGGGACCCAGTACTTC.

This rearrangement joins TRBV6-4 to TRBJ2-1; 7 bases align to TRBD2. Germline CDR1 MRHNA, CDR2 SNTAGT. The CDR3 is 17 amino acids. Germline trimming cut 5 bases from V and 4 bases from J; bases unmatched to any gene: 14. CDR3 nucleotides: TGTGCCAGCAGTCCCCCGCGGGGGATGATAGTGTACAATGAGCAGTTCTTC. It translates to CASSPPRGMIVYNEQFF.

In this sample, this clone turned up once. The chain has TRBV15 and TRBJ2-7; TRBD1 aligns across 8 bases. Germline trimming cut 5 bases from V and 1 base from J; bases unmatched to any gene: 7. CDR3 length: 15 amino acids. Germline CDR1 LNHNV, CDR2 YYDKDF (reference sequence). The CDR3 is CATSSGQGSSYEQYV. Here the CDR3 DNA reads TGTGCCACCAGCTCCGGACAGGGAAGTTCCTACGAGCAGTACGTC.

The chain combines TRBV11-2 with TRBJ1-2; D remains ambiguous. The V gene lost 0 bases and the J gene lost 6 bases, with 20 bases spanning the gap. CDR3 length: 17 amino acids. The germline V gene has CDR1 SGHAT and CDR2 FQNNGV. The CDR3 protein is CASSLDRVQEEADGYTF. CDR3 coding DNA: TGTGCCAGCAGCTTAGATCGGGTCCAGGAGGAAGCTGATGGCTACACCTTC.

This chain connects TRBV3-1 (or the pseudogene TRBV3-2) to TRBJ1-4; D unresolved. The germline gives CDR1 LGHDT, CDR2 YNNKEL (reference sequence). The CDR3 totals 12 residues. Trimming cost V 0 bases and J 10 bases, with 6 bases left between them. The CDR3 DNA sequence: TGTGCCAGCAGCCAAGATTGGAGAAAACTGTTTTTT. Translated, it gives CASSQDWRKLFF.

In its sample, this clone was seen a few times. The V and J genes are TRBV12-3 or TRBV12-4 and TRBJ2-5; 7 nucleotides match TRBD2. This CDR3 comprises 13 residues. The junction had 6 bases not matched to a gene; V was cut back by 6 bases and J by 5 bases. CDR3 protein: CASSWGGWETQYF. The CDR3 DNA follows: TGTGCCAGCAGCTGGGGGGGGTGGGAGACCCAGTACTTC.

The CDR3 here is CASSGGRRAKNIQYF. The CDR3 nucleotides are TGTGCCAGCAGCGGGGGACGCAGAGCCAAAAACATTCAGTACTTC. V is TRBV28 and J is TRBJ2-4; D is possibly TRBD2 (6 bases). Trimming cost V 6 bases and J 0 bases, with 12 bases left between them. Per germline, CDR1 MDHEN and CDR2 SYDVKM. This CDR3 region has 15 residues.

The chain combines TRBV19 with TRBJ2-1, with 12 bases matching TRBD1. The ends lost 1 base at V and 11 bases at J; junction bases unmatched: 0. This CDR3 contains 13 residues. Per the germline V gene, CDR1 is LNHDA and CDR2 is SQIVND (reference sequence). As DNA, the CDR3 is TGTGCCAGTAGTATAGGGGACAGGGGGCAGCAGTTCTTC. This gives the protein CASSIGDRGQQFF.

The genes are TRBV11-1 and TRBJ1-3, with D maybe TRBD1 (5 bases). The CDR3 has 15 residues. V lost 3 bases to trimming and J lost 0 bases, with 9 bases between them. Germline V gene data show CDR1 as SGHAT and CDR2 as FQDESV (reference sequence). CDR3 coding DNA: TGTGCCAGCAGCTTTGGGACTTTCTCTGGAAACACCATATATTTT. Amino acid sequence: CASSFGTFSGNTIYF.

J is TRBJ2-1 and V is TRBV19, with a tentative D call TRBD1 (8 bases). Per germline, CDR1 LNHDA and CDR2 SQIVND (reference sequence). V lost 6 bases and J 6 bases, leaving 18 bases between the germline ends. This CDR3 has 15 amino acids. CDR3 bases: TGTGCCAGTAGGGGGGAGGGACAGGTGGGCAATGAGCAGTTCTTC. Its translation: CASRGEGQVGNEQFF.

V and J are TRBV7-8 and TRBJ1-2; 9 bases align to TRBD1. The ends lost 2 bases at V and 8 bases at J; junction bases unmatched: 9. CDR3 length equals 15 residues. Per germline, CDR1 SGHVS and CDR2 FQNEAQ. The CDR3 nucleotides read TGTGCCAGCAGCTTAAAACAGGGGGCGAATCAAGGCTACACCTTC. Its protein product is CASSLKQGANQGYTF.

The V and J genes are TRBV29-1 and TRBJ1-1; 7 nucleotides align to TRBD1. This CDR3 has 12 residues. The germline gives CDR1 SQVTM, CDR2 ANQGSEA. V gave up 4 bases and J gave up 5 bases; unmatched junction bases: 4. The CDR3 reads CSVGQGVTEAFF. The DNA for the CDR3 is TGCAGCGTTGGTCAGGGGGTAACTGAAGCTTTCTTT.

This clone was seen only a few times. This chain connects TRBV2 to TRBJ1-5, with no clear D. V was pared by 4 bases and J by 0 bases, with 7 bases between. Germline CDR1 and CDR2: SNHLY and FYNNEI. The CDR3 extends over 14 amino acids. CDR3 protein: CASSATYSNQPQHF. CDR3 nucleotide sequence: TGTGCCAGCAGTGCGACTTATAGCAATCAGCCCCAGCATTTT.

This chain uses TRBV3-1 (or the pseudogene TRBV3-2) with TRBJ2-1, with D possibly TRBD1 on 5 matching bases. The CDR3 runs to 15 residues. Germline V gene lookup returns CDR1 LGHDT and CDR2 YNNKEL (reference sequence). Trimming shortened V by 1 base and J by 9 bases, and 16 bases separated the two germline ends. The CDR3 sequence is CASSQGVSGNSEQFF. The CDR3, as DNA: TGTGCCAGCAGCCAAGGTGTGTCAGGGAACAGTGAGCAGTTCTTC.

This chain links TRBV3-1 (or the pseudogene TRBV3-2) with TRBJ1-1; 9 bases map to TRBD1. Germline V gives CDR1 LGHDT, CDR2 YNNKEL (reference sequence). The CDR3 sequence is 15 residues long. The ends lost 4 bases at V and 1 base at J; junction bases unmatched: 4. CDR3 sequence (DNA): TGTGCCAGCAGCCCTCGGACAGGGGAGAACACTGAAGCTTTCTTT. This translates into CASSPRTGENTEAFF.

The genes are TRBV10-3 and TRBJ1-2, with D tentatively TRBD1 (6 bases). The CDR3 is 15 amino acids. Germline V gene data show CDR1 as ENHRY and CDR2 as SYGVKD. The germline V and J ends were trimmed by 2 bases and 1 base, with 11 bases remaining between them. In DNA form, the CDR3 reads TGTGCCATCAGTGAGAGGGGGACCGGTAACTATGGCTACACCTTC. This translates into CAISERGTGNYGYTF.

This chain joins TRBV7-2 and TRBJ2-7, with 10 bases fitting TRBD1. Losses at the gene ends were 5 bases for V and 3 bases for J; bases not matched to a gene: 4. Germline V lookup: CDR1 SGHTA, CDR2 FQGNSA. CDR3 size: 14 residues. Here the CDR3 reads CASSVTGGIYEQYF. CDR3 sequence (DNA): TGTGCCAGCAGCGTGACAGGGGGCATCTACGAGCAGTACTTC.

J is TRBJ2-1 and V is TRBV6-1; 9 bases are a match to TRBD2. Germline CDR1 is MNHNS and CDR2 is SASEGT. Trimming cost V 1 base and J 12 bases; bases outside gene matches: 19. The CDR3 contains 18 residues. CDR3 residues: CASSEDSGGPFGAQWQFF. The CDR3 DNA follows: TGTGCCAGCAGTGAAGATAGCGGGGGCCCCTTCGGCGCACAATGGCAGTTCTTC.

This clone was counted between two and nine times. The chain carries TRBV30 and TRBJ2-3, with D possibly matching TRBD1 (6 bases). V lost 1 base, J lost 2 bases, and 13 bases lay in between. CDR3 length: 15 residues. Per germline, CDR1 GTSNPN and CDR2 SVGIG (reference sequence). CDR3 coding DNA: TGTGCCTGGAGTGCAATGGACAGTTTCACAGATACGCAGTATTTT. The encoded protein is CAWSAMDSFTDTQYF.

This chain joins TRBV5-1 and TRBJ2-5; D is uncertain. Germline lookup yields CDR1 SGHRS and CDR2 YFSETQ. This CDR3 is 14 amino acids long. The ends were cut back, 6 bases at V and 1 base at J, with 13 bases in the middle. For the CDR3, the DNA is TGCGCCAGCAATAGAGGTACTGGCCAAGAGACCCAGTACTTC. Its translation: CASNRGTGQETQYF. Combining the CDR3 with reference TRBV5-1 and TRBJ2-5 gives the whole variable domain KAGVTQTPRYLIKTRGQQVTLSCSPISGHRSVSWYQQTPGQGLQFLFEYFSETQRNKGNFPGRFSGRQFSNSRSEMNVSTLELGDSALYLCASNRGTGQETQYFGPGTRLLVL.

This clone was recorded only once. This chain joins TRBV10-3 and TRBJ1-2; maybe TRBD1 (5 bases). Trimming removed 10 bases from V and 3 bases from J, with 21 bases in between. Looked up from germline, CDR1 is ENHRY and CDR2 is SYGVKD. The CDR3 sequence is 15 residues long. CDR3 DNA: TGTGCCACCAAGAATCCCCCGGACAACCACTATGGCTACACCTTC. Protein product: CATKNPPDNHYGYTF.

The count of this clone is one. V is TRBV19 and J is TRBJ2-3; no definite D call. The V end was cut by 7 bases, the J end by 2 bases, with 19 bases between. The CDR3 totals 16 residues. Germline V gene data show CDR1 as LNHDA and CDR2 as SQIVND (reference sequence). The DNA for the CDR3 is TGTGCCAGTATGGGTTTAGGCACCAGGCCCACAGATACGCAGTATTTT. Its translation is CASMGLGTRPTDTQYF.